This is a list of T cell receptor beta chains from one sample in a study of T cells in Graves' hyperthyroidism and ophthalmopathy. TCRdb recomputed calls from the multiplex PCR reads with MiXCR, one row per CDR3 protein. The data show about 400,000 distinct CDR3 sequences, with 13% to 15% seen just once and roughly a fifth held by the top ten. Sequences were obtained from blood. Receptors originate from a woman aged 55-69 years with Graves' ophthalmopathy. The CDR3 runs from the conserved cysteine through the conserved F or W. Each record gives: V gene, J gene, D gene, clone size, CDR3 protein, CDR3 DNA. A D gene is named only where the DNA matches it firmly. Part of the rows lack a size; the others show once, few, many or a class for expanded clones.

TRBV24-1	TRBJ1-4	.	few	CATSEPGQQKLFF	TGTGCCACCAGTGAACCCGGACAGCAAAAACTGTTTTTT
TRBV6-2/TRBV6-3	TRBJ1-5	TRBD1	.	CASRGDRHSNQPQHF	TGTGCCAGCAGGGGGGACAGGCATAGCAATCAGCCCCAGCATTTT
TRBV7-2	TRBJ2-5	TRBD2	many	CASSLRAGVGETQYF	TGTGCCAGCAGCTTAAGGGCGGGAGTTGGGGAGACCCAGTACTTC
TRBV12-3/TRBV12-4	TRBJ2-5	.	many	CASSSSSGDQETQYF	TGTGCCAGCAGTTCTTCATCAGGCGACCAAGAGACCCAGTACTTC
TRBV6-2/TRBV6-3	TRBJ1-5	.	few	CASSYSQGLYSNQPQHF	TGTGCCAGCAGTTACTCCCAGGGCCTCTATAGCAATCAGCCCCAGCATTTT
TRBV5-6	TRBJ1-2	TRBD1	many	CASSLLGTGDHYGYTF	TGTGCCAGCAGCTTGCTCGGGACAGGGGATCACTATGGCTACACCTTC
TRBV18	TRBJ2-5	.	many	CASSPGRRETQYF	TGTGCCAGCTCACCAGGCAGGAGAGAGACCCAGTACTTC
TRBV12-3/TRBV12-4	TRBJ1-5	TRBD1	few	CASSLTGGPQPQHF	TGTGCCAGCAGTTTAACAGGGGGCCCTCAGCCCCAGCATTTT
TRBV5-1	TRBJ2-2	TRBD2	many	CASSQIAGAAGELFF	TGCGCCAGCAGCCAGATAGCGGGAGCGGCCGGGGAGCTGTTTTTT
TRBV4-1	TRBJ2-7	.	many	CASSQVSASYEQYF	TGCGCCAGCAGCCAAGTATCAGCCTCCTACGAGCAGTACTTC
TRBV11-1	TRBJ2-5	.	many	CASSLAGVRTQYF	TGTGCCAGCAGCTTAGCAGGGGTTCGGACCCAGTACTTC
TRBV28	TRBJ1-2	.	many	CASSFRGYTF	TGTGCCAGCAGTTTCAGGGGCTACACCTTC
TRBV29-1	TRBJ2-2	TRBD2	.	CSGLAGGNTGELFF	TGCAGCGGTCTAGCGGGAGGAAACACCGGGGAGCTGTTTTTT
TRBV28	TRBJ1-2	.	few	CASSLGADTYGYTF	TGTGCCAGCAGTTTAGGGGCAGATACGTATGGCTACACCTTC
TRBV20-1	TRBJ2-5	TRBD2	many	CSALTSGYQETQYF	TGCAGTGCTTTGACTAGCGGGTATCAAGAGACCCAGTACTTC
TRBV7-9	TRBJ1-5	.	many	CASSSEGTQPQHF	TGTGCCAGCAGCTCCGAGGGGACTCAGCCCCAGCATTTT
TRBV24-1	TRBJ2-3	TRBD2	many	CATSDPPAEGRAVTDTQYF	TGTGCCACCAGTGATCCTCCGGCGGAGGGGAGGGCCGTCACAGATACGCAGTATTTT
TRBV30	TRBJ2-7	TRBD1	.	CAWSTGQGYEQYF	TGTGCCTGGAGTACGGGACAGGGCTACGAGCAGTACTTC
TRBV6-5	TRBJ1-5	.	many	CASSYSSGDQPQHF	TGTGCCAGCAGTTACTCGTCGGGGGATCAGCCCCAGCATTTT
TRBV29-1	TRBJ2-7	.	.	CSAEVDSYEQYF	TGCAGCGCTGAAGTTGATTCTTACGAGCAGTACTTC
TRBV5-4	TRBJ2-7	TRBD2	.	CASSLAGGRASEQYF	TGTGCCAGCAGCTTGGCAGGCGGGAGGGCGTCCGAGCAGTACTTC
TRBV19	TRBJ1-5	.	.	CANTPTWSNQPQHF	TGTGCCAATACCCCCACTTGGAGCAATCAGCCCCAGCATTTT
TRBV7-2	TRBJ2-1	TRBD1	.	CASRRRQGAYNEQFF	TGTGCCAGCAGACGCCGACAGGGAGCCTACAATGAGCAGTTCTTC
TRBV6-1	TRBJ2-7	.	many	CASSARPGGGTEQYF	TGTGCCAGCAGTGCGCGACCCGGTGGTGGTACCGAGCAGTACTTC
TRBV11-2	TRBJ2-3	.	many	CASSWGSGSTDTQYF	TGTGCCAGCAGCTGGGGGAGCGGTAGCACAGATACGCAGTATTTT
TRBV27	TRBJ2-7	.	.	CATSWGYEQYF	TGTGCCACCTCGTGGGGATACGAGCAGTACTTC